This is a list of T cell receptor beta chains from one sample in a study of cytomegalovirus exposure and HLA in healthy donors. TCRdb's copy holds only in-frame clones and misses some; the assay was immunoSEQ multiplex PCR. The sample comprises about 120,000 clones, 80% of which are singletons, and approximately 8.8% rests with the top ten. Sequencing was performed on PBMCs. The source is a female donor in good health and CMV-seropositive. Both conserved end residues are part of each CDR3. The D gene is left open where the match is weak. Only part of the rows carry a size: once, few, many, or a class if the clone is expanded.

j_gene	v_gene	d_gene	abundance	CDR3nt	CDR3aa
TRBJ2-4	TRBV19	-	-	TGTGCCAGTAGAGAAGGGGGTAACATTCAGTACTTC	CASREGGNIQYF
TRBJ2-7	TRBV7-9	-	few	TGTGCCAGCAGCTTAGCGCCCAGGTACGAGCAGTACTTC	CASSLAPRYEQYF
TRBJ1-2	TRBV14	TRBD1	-	TGTGCCAGCAGCCAATCTGGGACAGGAGCGGGGGGCTACACCTTC	CASSQSGTGAGGYTF
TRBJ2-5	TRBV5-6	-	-	TGTGCCAGCAGCTCTTGGGACTTGTTCGAGACCCAGTACTTC	CASSSWDLFETQYF
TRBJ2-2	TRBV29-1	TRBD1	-	TGCAGCGTTGAATGGCCAGACAGGGCCGGGGAGCTGTTTTTT	CSVEWPDRAGELFF
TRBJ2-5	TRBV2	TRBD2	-	TGTGCCAGCAGTGCCGTGGGGGGGGACCAAGAGACCCAGTACTTC	CASSAVGGDQETQYF
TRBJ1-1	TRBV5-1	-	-	TGCGCCAGCAGCTTGGTGGCCTCACAGGACACTGAAGCTTTCTTT	CASSLVASQDTEAFF
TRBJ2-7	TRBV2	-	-	TGTGCCAGCAGTAAACTTCCCGGGGTAGCCACCTCCTACGAGCAGTACTTC	CASSKLPGVATSYEQYF
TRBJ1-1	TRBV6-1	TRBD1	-	TGTGCCAGTGGGACAGGGGGCGGTACTGAAGCTTTCTTT	CASGTGGGTEAFF
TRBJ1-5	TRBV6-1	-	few	TGTGCCAGCAGTGAAGGTGCGAGTGTTTCGGGTCCCCAGCATTTT	CASSEGASVSGPQHF